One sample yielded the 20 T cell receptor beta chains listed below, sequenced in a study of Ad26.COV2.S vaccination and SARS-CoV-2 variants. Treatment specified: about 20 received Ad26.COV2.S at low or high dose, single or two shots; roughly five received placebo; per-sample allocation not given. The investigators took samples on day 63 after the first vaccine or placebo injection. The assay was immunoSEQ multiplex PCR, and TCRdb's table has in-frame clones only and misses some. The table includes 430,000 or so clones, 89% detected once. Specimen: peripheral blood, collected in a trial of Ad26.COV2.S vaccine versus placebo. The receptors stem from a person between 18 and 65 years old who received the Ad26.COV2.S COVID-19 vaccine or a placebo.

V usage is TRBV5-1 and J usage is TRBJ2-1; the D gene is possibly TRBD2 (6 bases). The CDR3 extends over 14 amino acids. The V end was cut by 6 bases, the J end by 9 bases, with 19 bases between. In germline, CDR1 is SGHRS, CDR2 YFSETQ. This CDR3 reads CASTQDPAGGEQFF. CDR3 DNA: TGCGCCAGCACACAGGACCCCGCCGGGGGTGAGCAGTTCTTC.

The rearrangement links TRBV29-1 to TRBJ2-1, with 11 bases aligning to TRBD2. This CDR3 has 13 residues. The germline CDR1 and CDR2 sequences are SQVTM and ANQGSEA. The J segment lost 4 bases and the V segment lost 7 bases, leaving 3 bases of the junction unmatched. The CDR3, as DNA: TGCAGCGCTACTAGCGGGGGTTACAATGAGCAGTTCTTC. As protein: CSATSGGYNEQFF.

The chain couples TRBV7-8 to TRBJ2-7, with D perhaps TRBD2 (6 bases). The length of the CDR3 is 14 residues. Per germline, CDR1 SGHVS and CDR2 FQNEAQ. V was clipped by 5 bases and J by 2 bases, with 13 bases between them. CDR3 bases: TGTGCCAGCAGCCTCGGCGGGAAGGCCTACGAGCAGTACGTC. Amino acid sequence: CASSLGGKAYEQYV.

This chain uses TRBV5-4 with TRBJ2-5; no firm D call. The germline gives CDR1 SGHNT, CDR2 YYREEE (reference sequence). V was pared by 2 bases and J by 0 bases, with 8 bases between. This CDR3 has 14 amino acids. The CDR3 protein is CASSLKEYQETQYF. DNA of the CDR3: TGTGCCAGCAGCTTAAAGGAGTACCAAGAGACCCAGTACTTC.

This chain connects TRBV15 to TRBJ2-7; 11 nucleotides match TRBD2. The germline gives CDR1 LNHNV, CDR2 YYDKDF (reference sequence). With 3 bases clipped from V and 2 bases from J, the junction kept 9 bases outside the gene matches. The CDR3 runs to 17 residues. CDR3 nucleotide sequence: TGTGCCACCAGCAGGGAAAGACTAGCGGGAAGGCCCTACGAGCAGTACGTC. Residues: CATSRERLAGRPYEQYV.

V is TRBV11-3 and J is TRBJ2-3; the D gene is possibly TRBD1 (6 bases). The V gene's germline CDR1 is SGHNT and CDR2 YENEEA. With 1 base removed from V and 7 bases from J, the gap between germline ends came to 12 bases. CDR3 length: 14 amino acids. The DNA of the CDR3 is TGTGCCAGCAGCTTAGGACGGGACAAAAATACGCAGTATTTT. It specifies CASSLGRDKNTQYF.

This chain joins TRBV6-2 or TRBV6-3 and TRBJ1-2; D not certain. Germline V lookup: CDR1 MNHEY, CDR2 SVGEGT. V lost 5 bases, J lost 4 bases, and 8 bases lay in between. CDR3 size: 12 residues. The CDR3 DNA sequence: TGTGCCAGCAGTGTATACGTCTATGGCTACACCTTC. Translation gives CASSVYVYGYTF.

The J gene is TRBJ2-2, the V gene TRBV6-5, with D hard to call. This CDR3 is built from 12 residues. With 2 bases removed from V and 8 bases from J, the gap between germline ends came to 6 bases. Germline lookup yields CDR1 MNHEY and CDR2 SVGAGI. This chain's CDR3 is CASSYGLGELFF. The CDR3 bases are TGTGCCAGCAGTTACGGCTTGGGGGAGCTGTTTTTT.

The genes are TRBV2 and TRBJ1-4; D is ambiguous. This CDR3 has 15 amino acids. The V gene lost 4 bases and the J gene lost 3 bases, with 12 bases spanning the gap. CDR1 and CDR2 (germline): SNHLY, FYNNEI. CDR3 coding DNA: TGTGCCAGCAGTGGTTCGGCAGGCTCTAATGAAAAACTGTTTTTT. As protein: CASSGSAGSNEKLFF. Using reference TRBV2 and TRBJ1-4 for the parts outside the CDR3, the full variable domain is EPEVTQTPSHQVTQMGQEVILRCVPISNHLYFYWYRQILGQKVEFLVSFYNNEISEKSEIFDDQFSVERPDGSNFTLKIRSTKLEDSAMYFCASSGSAGSNEKLFFGSGTQLSVL.

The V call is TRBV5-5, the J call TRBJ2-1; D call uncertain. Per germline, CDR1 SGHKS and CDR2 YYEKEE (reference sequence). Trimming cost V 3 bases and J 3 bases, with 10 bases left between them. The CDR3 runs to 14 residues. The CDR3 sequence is CASSSNLYYNEQFF. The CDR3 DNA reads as TGTGCCAGCAGCTCCAACCTCTACTACAATGAGCAGTTCTTC.

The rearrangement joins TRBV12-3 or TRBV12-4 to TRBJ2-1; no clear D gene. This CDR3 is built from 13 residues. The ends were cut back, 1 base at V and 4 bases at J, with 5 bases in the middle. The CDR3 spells CASSLGRYNEQFF. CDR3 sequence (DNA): TGTGCCAGCAGTTTAGGACGATACAATGAGCAGTTCTTC.

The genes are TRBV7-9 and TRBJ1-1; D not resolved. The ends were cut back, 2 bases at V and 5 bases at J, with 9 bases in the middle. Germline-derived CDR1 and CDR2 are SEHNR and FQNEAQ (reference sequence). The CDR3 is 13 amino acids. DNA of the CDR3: TGTGCCAGCAGCTTATTTGTCCGGACTGAAGCTTTCTTT. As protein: CASSLFVRTEAFF.

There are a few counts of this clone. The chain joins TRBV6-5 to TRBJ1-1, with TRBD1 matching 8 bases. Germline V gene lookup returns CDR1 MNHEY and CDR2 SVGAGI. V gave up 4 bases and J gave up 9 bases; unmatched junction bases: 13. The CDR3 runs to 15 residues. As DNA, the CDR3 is TGTGCCAGCAGTTTCCACGGAACGCCAGGGGGCAAAGCTTTCTTT. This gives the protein CASSFHGTPGGKAFF.

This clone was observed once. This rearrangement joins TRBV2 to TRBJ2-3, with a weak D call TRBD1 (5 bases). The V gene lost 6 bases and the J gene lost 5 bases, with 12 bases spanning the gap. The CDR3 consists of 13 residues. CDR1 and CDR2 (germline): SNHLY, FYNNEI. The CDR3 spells CASRGPAQDTQYF. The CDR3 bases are TGTGCCAGCAGGGGGCCTGCGCAAGATACGCAGTATTTT.

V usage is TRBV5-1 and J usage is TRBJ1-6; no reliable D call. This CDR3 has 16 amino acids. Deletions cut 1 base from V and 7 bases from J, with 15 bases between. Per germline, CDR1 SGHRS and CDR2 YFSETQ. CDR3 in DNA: TGCGCCAGCAGCTTGTTCGCCCAAAGAACGAATTCACCCCTCCACTTT. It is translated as CASSLFAQRTNSPLHF.

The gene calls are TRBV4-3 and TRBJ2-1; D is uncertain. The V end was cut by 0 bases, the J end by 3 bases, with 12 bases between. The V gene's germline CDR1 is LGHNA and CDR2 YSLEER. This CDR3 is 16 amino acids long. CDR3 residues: CASSQDLRQVYNEQFF. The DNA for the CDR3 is TGCGCCAGCAGCCAAGATCTAAGGCAGGTCTACAATGAGCAGTTCTTC.

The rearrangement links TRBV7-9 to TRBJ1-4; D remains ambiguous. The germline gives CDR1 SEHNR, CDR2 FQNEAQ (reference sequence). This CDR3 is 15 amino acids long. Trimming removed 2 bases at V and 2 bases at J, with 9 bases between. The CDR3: CASSLSFSTNEKLFF. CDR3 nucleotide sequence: TGTGCCAGCAGCTTATCTTTCAGTACTAATGAAAAACTGTTTTTT.

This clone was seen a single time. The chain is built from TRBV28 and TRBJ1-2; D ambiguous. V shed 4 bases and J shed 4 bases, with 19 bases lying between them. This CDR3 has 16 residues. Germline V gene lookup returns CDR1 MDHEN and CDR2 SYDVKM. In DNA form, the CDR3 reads TGTGCCAGCAGTTCCTCCCGGCTACCTCGCCTCTATGGCTACACCTTC. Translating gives CASSSSRLPRLYGYTF.

CDR3 sequence reads: CASSLWATDTQYF. The CDR3 coding sequence is TGTGCCAGCAGCTTGTGGGCGACAGATACGCAGTATTTT. The rearrangement links TRBV5-8 to TRBJ2-3; no reliable D call. The CDR3 length is 13 residues. Trimming took 1 base from V and 3 from J, leaving 6 bases between them. Germline V gives CDR1 SGHTS, CDR2 YDEGEE.

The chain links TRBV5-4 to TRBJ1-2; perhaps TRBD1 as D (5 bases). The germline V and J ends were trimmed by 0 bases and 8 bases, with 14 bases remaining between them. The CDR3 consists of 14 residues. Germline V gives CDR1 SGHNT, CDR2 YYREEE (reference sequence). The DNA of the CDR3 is TGTGCCAGCAGCTTGGGAGACTTTGAGGGGGGCTACACCTTC. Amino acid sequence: CASSLGDFEGGYTF.